Listed here are 13 T cell receptor beta chains from one sample, sequenced in a study of shared clonotypes between healthy human individuals. Terminally differentiated effector memory CD45RA+ cells were excluded by CCR7 positive selection of CD45RO-negative cells. Here immunoSEQ multiplex PCR was the method, and the copy in TCRdb shows in-frame clones only, minus some. The table has hundreds of thousands of clones, approximately 96% seen once. Sequences were obtained from naive CD8+ T cells sorted from blood. These receptors all stem from a woman in her 30s in good health.

Comment on this clone: Other DNA sequences within the sample encode an identical CDR3. The gene calls are TRBV9 and TRBJ2-7; a possible D gene is TRBD1 (6 bases). Trimming removed 0 bases from V and 1 base from J, with 11 bases in between. Per the germline V gene, CDR1 is SGDLS and CDR2 is YYNGEE. This CDR3 contains 15 residues. This CDR3 reads CASSVGQGLSYEQYF. In nucleotides, the CDR3 is TGTGCCAGCAGCGTAGGCCAGGGGCTTTCCTACGAGCAGTACTTC.

This chain joins TRBV5-8 and TRBJ2-5; D remains unclear. Per germline, CDR1 SGHTS and CDR2 YDEGEE. This CDR3 spans 13 amino acids. Trimming stripped 0 bases from V and 7 bases from J, with 10 bases between. CDR3 DNA: TGTGCCAGCAGCTTGGCCGGTCGCGGGACCCAGTACTTC. This gives the protein CASSLAGRGTQYF.

V gene TRBV4-1 combines with J gene TRBJ2-3; either TRBD1 or TRBD2 may supply D (5 bases each). The germline V gene encodes CDR1 MGHRA and CDR2 YSYEKL. The CDR3 is 15 residues long. Trimming removed 6 bases from V and 3 bases from J, with 16 bases in between. The CDR3 reads CASRKEYGGTDTQYF. The DNA of the CDR3 is TGCGCCAGCAGAAAAGAGTATGGGGGAACAGATACGCAGTATTTT.

V usage is TRBV6-1 and J usage is TRBJ2-7, with D possibly matching TRBD2 (6 bases). Germline CDR1 is MNHNS and CDR2 is SASEGT. V was clipped by 2 bases and J by 3 bases, with 11 bases between them. The CDR3 runs 14 residues. CDR3 sequence (DNA): TGTGCCAGCAGTGAAAGGAGGGCCGGCTACGAGCAGTACTTC. It encodes CASSERRAGYEQYF.

This rearrangement joins TRBV19 to TRBJ1-1; no firm D call. The CDR3 has 13 amino acids. The germline gives CDR1 LNHDA, CDR2 SQIVND (reference sequence). The V end was cut by 3 bases, the J end by 2 bases, with 7 bases between. This CDR3 is CASSISHNTEAFF. The CDR3 DNA follows: TGTGCCAGTAGTATTTCGCATAACACTGAAGCTTTCTTT. The variable domain in full, with the rest retrieved from reference TRBV19 and TRBJ1-1, is DGGITQSPKYLFRKEGQNVTLSCEQNLNHDAMYWYRQDPGQGLRLIYYSQIVNDFQKGDIAEGYSVSREKKESFPLTVTSAQKNPTAFYLCASSISHNTEAFFGQGTRLTVV.

The genes are TRBV5-4 and TRBJ2-7, with a weak D call TRBD2 (6 bases). Per the germline V gene, CDR1 is SGHNT and CDR2 is YYREEE (reference sequence). The CDR3 extends over 13 amino acids. V gave up 4 bases and J gave up 4 bases, with 12 bases separating them. This CDR3 is CASSPTGRYEQYF. The CDR3 region has the DNA TGTGCCAGCAGCCCAACTGGGAGGTACGAGCAGTACTTC.

The chain employs TRBV6-4 and TRBJ2-3, with 7 bases fitting TRBD2. The ends lost 4 bases at V and 6 bases at J; junction bases unmatched: 10. Germline V gene lookup returns CDR1 MRHNA and CDR2 SNTAGT. The CDR3 runs to 15 residues. The CDR3 DNA reads as TGTGCCAGCAGTGTCTTCGCGGGAGTTGGTGATACGCAGTATTTT. The encoded protein is CASSVFAGVGDTQYF.

The chain joins TRBV7-9 to TRBJ2-2, with D uncertain. V was shortened by 2 bases and J by 6 bases, with 4 bases between the two germline ends. This CDR3 has 12 residues. Germline V gene sequence: CDR1 SEHNR, CDR2 FQNEAQ (reference sequence). CDR3 DNA sequence: TGTGCCAGCAGCTTAAAACCCGGGGAGCTGTTTTTT. The encoded protein is CASSLKPGELFF.

J is TRBJ2-1 and V is TRBV6-1; TRBD2 aligns across 10 bases. The CDR3 is made up of 13 amino acids. V lost 6 bases to trimming and J lost 15 bases; unmatched junction nucleotides: 11. CDR1 is MNHNS, CDR2 SASEGT, per germline. The CDR3 sequence is CASRPSEREGRFF. CDR3 DNA sequence: TGTGCCAGCAGGCCCTCTGAGCGGGAGGGCCGGTTCTTC.

J is TRBJ1-4 and V is TRBV6-4; D gene ambiguous. V was clipped by 2 bases and J by 10 bases, with 8 bases between them. This CDR3 comprises 12 residues. Germline values: CDR1 MRHNA, CDR2 SNTAGT. In DNA form, the CDR3 reads TGTGCCAGCAGTGACCCGGGTGGAAAACTGTTTTTT. Residues: CASSDPGGKLFF.

The chain combines TRBV7-9 with TRBJ1-2; no firm D call. The CDR3 is 13 residues long. Germline CDR1 is SEHNR and CDR2 is FQNEAQ (reference sequence). Trimming stripped 5 bases from V and 2 bases from J, with 9 bases between. The CDR3 sequence is CASSPVGNYGYTF. Here the CDR3 DNA reads TGTGCCAGCAGCCCAGTCGGCAACTATGGCTACACCTTC.

This clone was seen only once. The genes are TRBV18 and TRBJ2-7; 7 nucleotides agree with TRBD2. The ends lost 8 bases at V and 3 bases at J; junction bases unmatched: 7. This CDR3 region has 13 residues. Germline CDR1 reads KGHSH; CDR2 reads LQKENI. The CDR3 nucleotides are TGTGCCAGCCTACTAGCGTTAATCTACGAGCAGTACTTC. Translation: CASLLALIYEQYF.

The V gene is TRBV7-8, the J gene TRBJ2-7; D may be TRBD1 (5 bases). Trimming left V 2 bases short and J 3 bases short, with 11 bases between. Germline V gene sequence: CDR1 SGHVS, CDR2 FQNEAQ. This CDR3 region has 14 residues. The CDR3 spells CASSLRGESYEQYF. The CDR3 region has the DNA TGTGCCAGCAGCTTAAGGGGTGAGAGCTACGAGCAGTACTTC. Variable domain in full (rest from reference TRBV7-8 and TRBJ2-7): GAGVSQSPRYKVAKRGQDVALRCDPISGHVSLFWYQQALGQGPEFLTYFQNEAQLDKSGLPSDRFFAERPEGSVSTLKIQRTQQEDSAVYLCASSLRGESYEQYFGPGTRLTVT.